A selection of T cell receptor beta chains follows, all from one sample in a study of blood T cell repertoires in COVID-19. Here immunoSEQ multiplex PCR was the method, and the copy in TCRdb shows in-frame clones only, minus some. The repertoire holds some 150,000 clones, with roughly 80% as singletons. Sequencing used peripheral blood. The receptors come from a human donor with acute or convalescent COVID-19. The donor label of this sample is uncertain. Each CDR3 is given with its conserved first and last residue. D genes are given only for firm matches. Some rows have no size entry. The others give once, few or many, or a class for an expanded clone.

abundance	v_gene	j_gene	d_gene	CDR3aa	CDR3nt
NA	TRBV11-2	TRBJ2-1	NA	CASSLAPRFTYNEQFF	TGTGCCAGCAGCTTAGCCCCCAGATTTACCTACAATGAGCAGTTCTTC
NA	TRBV3-1/TRBV3-2	TRBJ2-2	TRBD2	CASSQEGTSGYTGELFF	TGTGCCAGCAGCCAAGAAGGGACTAGCGGCTACACCGGGGAGCTGTTTTTT
few	TRBV28	TRBJ1-3	NA	CASTPRGGNTIYF	TGTGCCAGCACCCCACGAGGGGGAAACACCATATATTTT
NA	TRBV2	TRBJ1-5	NA	CASTPNRDF	TGTGCCAGCACCCCCAACCGGGATTTT
NA	TRBV6-5	TRBJ1-2	NA	CASSYGSGRGYGYTF	TGTGCCAGCAGTTACGGGTCAGGGCGAGGCTATGGCTACACCTTC
once	TRBV24-1	TRBJ1-5	NA	CATSRRDDNQPQHF	TGTGCCACCAGTCGCAGGGATGACAATCAGCCCCAGCATTTT
NA	TRBV2	TRBJ2-1	TRBD1	CASRVGTVSIHNEQFF	TGTGCCAGCAGGGTCGGGACAGTCTCTATCCACAATGAGCAGTTCTTC
NA	TRBV12-3/TRBV12-4	TRBJ2-7	TRBD1	CASSSGTVYEQYF	TGTGCCAGCAGTTCCGGGACAGTCTACGAGCAGTACTTC
few	TRBV5-1	TRBJ2-3	NA	CASNLDPTADTQYF	TGCGCCAGCAACCTAGACCCGACGGCAGATACGCAGTATTTT
NA	TRBV12-3/TRBV12-4	TRBJ2-1	TRBD2	CASSLASGGLRFF	TGTGCCAGCAGTTTAGCCAGCGGGGGTCTTCGGTTCTTC
NA	TRBV27	TRBJ1-1	NA	CASTGNTEAFF	TGTGCCAGTACAGGGAACACTGAAGCTTTCTTT
once	TRBV10-1	TRBJ2-3	TRBD1	CASSPGQGALGTQYF	TGCGCCAGCAGTCCGGGACAGGGGGCGCTAGGTACGCAGTATTTT
NA	TRBV25-1	TRBJ1-3	NA	CASREQGKLGAIYF	TGTGCCAGCAGGGAACAGGGAAAATTAGGTGCCATATATTTT
NA	TRBV3-1/TRBV3-2	TRBJ2-7	TRBD1	CASTPTGGRYEQYF	TGTGCCAGCACCCCGACAGGGGGGAGGTACGAGCAGTACTTC
NA	TRBV1	TRBJ1-5	NA	CTSSQDIQFQSPEPQHF	TGCACCAGCAGCCAAGATATCCAGTTTCAATCTCCCGAGCCCCAGCATTTT
few	TRBV15	TRBJ2-2	NA	CATSSRKGGPETGELFF	TGTGCCACCAGCAGTCGGAAAGGAGGCCCGGAGACCGGGGAGCTGTTTTTT
NA	TRBV2	TRBJ1-6	NA	CAIRQANSPLHF	TGTGCCATCAGACAGGCTAATTCACCCCTCCACTTT
NA	TRBV5-8	TRBJ2-3	TRBD1	CASSLRTGHTDTQYF	TGTGCCAGCAGCCTCCGGACAGGGCACACAGATACGCAGTATTTT
NA	TRBV9	TRBJ2-1	TRBD1	CASSSARGTGNNEQFF	TGTGCCAGCAGCTCAGCGAGGGGGACAGGTAACAATGAGCAGTTCTTC
NA	TRBV27	TRBJ1-1	TRBD1	CASVQLQTGGTEAFF	TGTGCCAGTGTTCAACTACAAACAGGGGGGACTGAAGCTTTCTTT
few	TRBV27	TRBJ1-1	TRBD1	CASRTGAMNTEAFF	TGTGCCAGCAGGACAGGGGCCATGAACACTGAAGCTTTCTTT
NA	TRBV4-1	TRBJ1-1	TRBD1	CASSLLGQGGINTEAFF	TGCGCCAGCAGCCTCCTGGGACAGGGCGGGATAAACACTGAAGCTTTCTTT
NA	TRBV5-1	TRBJ2-5	TRBD2	CASSLASPGGEGETQYF	TGCGCCAGCAGCTTGGCCTCACCGGGAGGCGAAGGGGAGACCCAGTACTTC
NA	TRBV19	TRBJ2-7	TRBD2	CASSALAGSAYEQYF	TGTGCCAGTAGTGCCCTAGCGGGCAGCGCCTACGAGCAGTACTTC
NA	TRBV5-1	TRBJ1-2	NA	CASSPLSGRSGGYTF	TGCGCCAGCAGCCCCCTCTCTGGGAGGTCTGGCGGCTACACCTTC
NA	TRBV5-5	TRBJ2-3	NA	CASSALVNMGDTQYF	TGTGCCAGCAGCGCACTAGTGAATATGGGAGATACGCAGTATTTT
NA	TRBV7-8	TRBJ1-1	NA	CASSSVDRQNTEAFF	TGTGCCAGCAGCTCGGTGGACAGACAGAACACTGAAGCTTTCTTT
NA	TRBV3-1/TRBV3-2	TRBJ2-5	TRBD2	CASSLAGRGTQYF	TGTGCCAGCAGCCTAGCGGGGCGGGGGACCCAGTACTTC
NA	TRBV21-1	TRBJ2-2	NA	CASSKAGGQVNTGELFF	TGTGCCAGCAGCAAAGCGGGGGGACAGGTGAACACCGGGGAGCTGTTTTTT
NA	TRBV20-1	TRBJ2-1	NA	CSAREEEQFF	TGCAGTGCTAGAGAGGAGGAGCAGTTCTTC
NA	TRBV5-4	TRBJ1-1	NA	CASSFPENTEAFF	TGTGCCAGCAGCTTTCCAGAGAACACTGAAGCTTTCTTT
NA	TRBV15	TRBJ1-5	NA	CATSGQSRSNQPQHF	TGTGCCACCAGCGGGCAATCTCGGAGCAATCAGCCCCAGCATTTT
few	TRBV6-4	TRBJ1-6	NA	CASSESGENSPLHF	TGTGCCAGCAGTGAATCAGGGGAGAATTCACCCCTCCACTTT
NA	TRBV7-8	TRBJ1-2	NA	CASSLEEGLLRGYTF	TGTGCCAGCAGCTTAGAAGAGGGCCTTTTGCGTGGCTACACCTTC
NA	TRBV19	TRBJ1-3	NA	CASSKDSRTSGNTIYF	TGTGCCAGTAGTAAGGACAGCCGGACCTCTGGAAACACCATATATTTT
many	TRBV3-1/TRBV3-2	TRBJ1-2	TRBD1	CASSRDRNDGYTF	TGTGCCAGCAGCCGGGACAGAAATGATGGCTACACCTTC
NA	TRBV4-1	TRBJ1-5	NA	CASTPTEGANQPQHF	TGCGCCAGCACCCCGACAGAAGGTGCCAATCAGCCCCAGCATTTT
NA	TRBV6-5	TRBJ1-6	NA	CASSSQGSYNSPLHF	TGCGCCAGCAGTTCCCAGGGCTCCTATAATTCACCCCTCCACTTT
NA	TRBV5-6	TRBJ2-3	NA	CASDRGTDTQYF	TGTGCCAGCGATAGGGGGACAGATACGCAGTATTTT
NA	TRBV29-1	TRBJ1-2	NA	CSVEAGGYGYTF	TGCAGCGTTGAAGCAGGAGGCTATGGCTACACCTTC
NA	TRBV2	TRBJ2-3	TRBD2	CASSVGRLAGNTDTQYF	TGTGCCAGCAGTGTCGGGAGACTAGCGGGGAACACAGATACGCAGTATTTT
NA	TRBV9	TRBJ2-2	NA	CASSVRSGDTGELFF	TGTGCCAGCAGCGTAAGGTCCGGGGACACCGGGGAGCTGTTTTTT
NA	TRBV5-1	TRBJ1-1	NA	CATRSGKNTEAFF	TGCGCCACCCGAAGCGGGAAGAACACTGAAGCTTTCTTT
NA	TRBV6-6	TRBJ1-1	TRBD1	CASSVSTGRTEAFF	TGTGCCAGCAGCGTATCGACAGGGAGGACTGAAGCTTTCTTT
NA	TRBV15	TRBJ2-4	TRBD1	CATSREPEGRGLAKNIQYF	TGTGCCACCAGCAGAGAGCCTGAGGGCAGGGGGCTAGCCAAAAACATTCAGTACTTC
NA	TRBV7-8	TRBJ1-2	NA	CASSLALPGMKGYTF	TGTGCCAGCAGCTTAGCGCTTCCAGGGATGAAGGGCTACACCTTC
NA	TRBV10-3	TRBJ2-1	TRBD2	CAIGAGTSGGNGEQFF	TGTGCCATCGGGGCCGGGACTAGCGGGGGGAATGGTGAGCAGTTCTTC
NA	TRBV14	TRBJ1-4	TRBD1	CASSQDRTGKLFF	TGTGCCAGCAGCCAAGATAGGACAGGGAAACTGTTTTTT
NA	TRBV7-9	TRBJ1-1	NA	CASSLVWDIRNTEAFF	TGTGCCAGCAGCTTAGTTTGGGACATCAGGAACACTGAAGCTTTCTTT
NA	TRBV5-6	TRBJ1-2	NA	CASSSDMNYGYTF	TGTGCCAGCAGCTCAGACATGAACTATGGCTACACCTTC
NA	TRBV20-1	TRBJ1-1	NA	CSASSGSEAFF	TGCAGTGCTAGTTCAGGGTCTGAAGCTTTCTTT
NA	TRBV6-4	TRBJ2-2	TRBD1	CASSDWTGGAPGELFF	TGTGCCAGCAGTGACTGGACAGGGGGCGCCCCCGGGGAGCTGTTTTTT
NA	TRBV7-3	TRBJ2-5	TRBD2	CASSLEGLAGEETQYF	TGTGCCAGCAGCCTGGAGGGACTAGCGGGGGAAGAGACCCAGTACTTC
NA	TRBV5-4	TRBJ2-1	TRBD2	CASSSGGAAGGIYNEQFF	TGTGCCAGCAGCTCCGGGGGTGCAGCGGGGGGTATCTACAATGAGCAGTTCTTC
once	TRBV7-8	TRBJ1-2	NA	CASSLAGASYGYTF	TGTGCCAGCAGCTTAGCAGGTGCTAGTTATGGCTACACCTTC